This is a list of T cell receptor beta chains from one sample in a study of T cell repertoires in cytomegalovirus infection. TCRdb ran MiXCR on the reads and lists one entry per CDR3 protein. Seen here are nearly 450,000 distinct CDR3 sequences, approximately 33% observed once, and the top ten hold around 13%. Sample: PBMCs. Receptors were obtained from a human donor in good health (CMV status not recorded). Some clones in this sample may be carry-over from other donors' samples. Each CDR3 is given without its conserved first and last residue. Clone size, where shown, is once, few, many, or a class for clones that have expanded.

clone_size j_call v_call cdr3_aa
many TRBJ2-7 TRBV7-9 ASSSALTEPYEQY
. TRBJ1-3 TRBV7-6 ASRPGPSGNTIY
many TRBJ1-6 TRBV7-9 ASSLTAPPLH
few TRBJ2-2 TRBV28 ASKGQGPNTGELF
few TRBJ2-7 TRBV12-3/TRBV12-4 ASSERTGPYEQY
. TRBJ2-7 TRBV19 ASSGRTYEQY
few TRBJ2-3 TRBV9 ASTPRGESTDTQY
. TRBJ2-7 TRBV14 ASSQGRVLNEQY
many TRBJ1-1 TRBV7-2 ASSFGVGNSEAF
many TRBJ1-2 TRBV7-2 ASSLTPRGDRDGYT
. TRBJ1-2 TRBV28 ASSSTGSPNYGYT
. TRBJ2-7 TRBV19 ASSPLGSYEQY
. TRBJ1-4 TRBV28 ASSFLGVGATNEKLF
. TRBJ1-1 TRBV10-3 AISRDRGVYDEAL
. TRBJ2-7 TRBV6-1 ASSRGGVWEQY
. TRBJ1-1 TRBV4-1 ASSQGGATEAF
once TRBJ1-2 TRBV12-3/TRBV12-4 ASSLKGNYGYT
. TRBJ2-3 TRBV27 AGSPIAGGSTDTQY
many TRBJ1-1 TRBV7-2 ASSTGQNLALNTEAF
. TRBJ2-7 TRBV12-3/TRBV12-4 ASSYLTACSYEQY
. TRBJ2-1 TRBV6-2/TRBV6-3 ASSYSGGHEVVDSYNEQF
many TRBJ2-6 TRBV6-2/TRBV6-3 ASRPKLAHTLSGANVLT
. TRBJ2-7 TRBV7-2 ASSLAEYGWGEQY
. TRBJ2-7 TRBV20-1 SAFTPGTTPGEQY
. TRBJ2-7 TRBV18 ASSPPGGQGHYEQY
. TRBJ2-5 TRBV20-1 SAGRRQETQY
few TRBJ2-3 TRBV12-3/TRBV12-4 ASKPAGVTDTQY
. TRBJ1-4 TRBV4-1 ASSQVFSRPDEKLF
. TRBJ1-3 TRBV6-1 ASSPWTFSGNTLS
. TRBJ2-5 TRBV2 ASILAGKLQETQY
few TRBJ1-5 TRBV2 ASGEGRGNQPQH
few TRBJ1-4 TRBV7-9 ASSSTTEWKKLF
. TRBJ1-5 TRBV7-3 ASTPLGANQPQH
. TRBJ2-2 TRBV7-2 ASSLRAETTGELF
few TRBJ2-1 TRBV6-5 ASSRKQGKVVNEQF
few TRBJ2-1 TRBV7-8 ASSPRGGSVDEQF
few TRBJ2-4 TRBV7-2 ASSLGQGTGAKNIQY
. TRBJ2-7 TRBV5-1 ASSLGIHYEQY
many TRBJ1-6 TRBV7-2 ASSRGTGVNSPLH
. TRBJ1-5 TRBV5-5 ASSLGLSTSNQPQH
few TRBJ2-3 TRBV7-9 ASSLVDDTQY
many TRBJ2-3 TRBV7-9 ASSRGTSGLTDTQY
. TRBJ2-3 TRBV9 ASSRRDVGTQY
. TRBJ1-1 TRBV5-1 ASSLGGTTNTEAF
. TRBJ1-1 TRBV28 ASSNLIEAF
. TRBJ2-3 TRBV9 ASSSAGTASTDTQY
few TRBJ1-6 TRBV7-2 ASSLVVSPNSPLH
many TRBJ2-3 TRBV7-2 ASSLAARQGDTDTQY